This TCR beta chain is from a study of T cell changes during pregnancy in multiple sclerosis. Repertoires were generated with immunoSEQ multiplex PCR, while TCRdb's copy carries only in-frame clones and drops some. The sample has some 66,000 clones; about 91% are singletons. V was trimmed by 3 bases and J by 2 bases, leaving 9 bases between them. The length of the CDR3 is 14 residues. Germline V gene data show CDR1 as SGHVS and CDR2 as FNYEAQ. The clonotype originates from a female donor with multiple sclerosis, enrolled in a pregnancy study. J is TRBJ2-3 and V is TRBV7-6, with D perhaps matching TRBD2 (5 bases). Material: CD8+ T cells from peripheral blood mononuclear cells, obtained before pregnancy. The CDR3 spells CASSLWGATDTQYF. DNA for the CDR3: TGTGCCAGCAGCTTGTGGGGAGCCACAGATACGCAGTATTTT. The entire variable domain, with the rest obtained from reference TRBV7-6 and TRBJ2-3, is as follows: GAGVSQSPRYKVTKRGQDVALRCDPISGHVSLYWYRQALGQGPEFLTYFNYEAQQDKSGLPNDRFSAERPEGSISTLTIQRTEQRDSAMYRCASSLWGATDTQYFGPGTRLTVL.